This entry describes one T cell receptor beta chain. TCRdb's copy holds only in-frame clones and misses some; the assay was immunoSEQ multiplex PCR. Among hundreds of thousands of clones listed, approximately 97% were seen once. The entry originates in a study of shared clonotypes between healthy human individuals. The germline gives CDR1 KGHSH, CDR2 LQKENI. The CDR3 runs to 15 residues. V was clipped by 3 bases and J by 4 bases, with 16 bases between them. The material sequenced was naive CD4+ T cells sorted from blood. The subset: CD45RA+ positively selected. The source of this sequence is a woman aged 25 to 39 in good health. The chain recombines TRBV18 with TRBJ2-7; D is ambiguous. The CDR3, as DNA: TGTGCCAGCTCACCTGAAGGTAGCAAGGGTTACGAGCAGTACTTC. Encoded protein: CASSPEGSKGYEQYF.